The present entry profiles one T cell receptor (beta chain) with its context. Its antigen is not identified. Use of 60 Vbeta and 13 Jbeta primers characterized the PCR. Profiled with immunoSEQ multiplex PCR; TCRdb holds only in-frame clones, not every one. The sample carries about 61,000 clones, under 85% recorded once. This sample was taken from a study of cytomegalovirus exposure and HLA in healthy donors. Study context: A prior analysis found about 110 million unique TCR beta sequences from some 200 million T cells.

Study conclusions and caveats: Earlier findings revealed that most TCR beta V segments proved productive either about 90% or about 30% of the time.

The CDR3 spans 19 residues. V shed 2 bases, J shed 2 bases, and the junction held 16 bases outside the gene matches. Germline V gene lookup returns CDR1 MGHRA and CDR2 YSYEKL. The chain has TRBV4-1 and TRBJ2-3, with 7 bases aligning to TRBD1. The sample taken for sequencing was PBMCs. The clonotype was recovered from a man over 45 in good health and CMV-seropositive. The CDR3 coding sequence is TGCGCCAGCAGCCAACGGGCCCTTAAGACAGGGACCTCCACAGATACGCAGTATTTT. Translation gives CASSQRALKTGTSTDTQYF.